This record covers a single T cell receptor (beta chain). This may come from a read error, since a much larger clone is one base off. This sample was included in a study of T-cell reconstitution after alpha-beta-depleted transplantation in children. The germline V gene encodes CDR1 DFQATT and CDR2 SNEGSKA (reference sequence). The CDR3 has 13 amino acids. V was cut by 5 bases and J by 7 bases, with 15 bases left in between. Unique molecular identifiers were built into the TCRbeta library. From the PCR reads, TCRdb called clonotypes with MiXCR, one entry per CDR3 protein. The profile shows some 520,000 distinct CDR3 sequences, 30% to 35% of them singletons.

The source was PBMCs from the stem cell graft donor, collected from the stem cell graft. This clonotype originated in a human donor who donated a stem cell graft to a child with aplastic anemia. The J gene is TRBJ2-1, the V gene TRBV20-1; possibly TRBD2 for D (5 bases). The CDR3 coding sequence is TGCAGTGCTGTACGGCCGGGAAGGAATGAGCAGTTCTTC. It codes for CSAVRPGRNEQFF.